Listed below are T cell receptor beta chains from one sample, sequenced in a study of response to subunit inactivated influenza vaccine. TCRdb independently ran MiXCR on the RT-PCR reads; one entry per CDR3 protein. The table has 590,000 or so distinct CDR3 sequences, around 13% seen once. This specimen was PBMCs from blood, taken less than 15 days before vaccination. The receptors shown here come from a man aged 45-60 years who received an inactivated influenza vaccine. Each CDR3 is given with its conserved first and last residue. D genes are given only for firm matches. Not all rows give a size; the values are once, few, many and, for expanded clones, a class.

NA	TRBV20-1	few	TRBJ1-5	TGCAGTGCTAGTGTCAGGGGTTTCGGTACTAGCAATCAGCCCCAGCATTTT	CSASVRGFGTSNQPQHF
NA	TRBV20-1	few	TRBJ2-7	TGCAGTGCCGGTGACACGAGGAGCTCCTACGAGCAGTACTTC	CSAGDTRSSYEQYF
TRBD1	TRBV20-1	NA	TRBJ2-7	TGCAGTGCTACCCTTTCGACAGGGATCGACGAGCAGTACTTC	CSATLSTGIDEQYF
NA	TRBV7-6	NA	TRBJ1-5	TGTGCCAGCAGCTTAGAGTCGAGCTCCAGTTATAATCAGCCCCAGCATTTT	CASSLESSSSYNQPQHF
NA	TRBV7-9	NA	TRBJ2-1	TGTGCCAGCAGCGCTCCCGACCGGACACTCTACAATGAGCAGTTCTTC	CASSAPDRTLYNEQFF
TRBD2	TRBV12-3/TRBV12-4	many	TRBJ2-3	TGTGCCAGCAGTCTGAGCGGGGTGTCTGATACGCAGTATTTT	CASSLSGVSDTQYF
NA	TRBV12-3/TRBV12-4	few	TRBJ1-2	TGTGCCAGCAGTTTAGGGGCCCCGCCGGGCTACACCTTC	CASSLGAPPGYTF
NA	TRBV7-2	few	TRBJ2-5	TGTGCCAGCAGCCCTTCGACTCGCCAAGAGACCCAGTACTTC	CASSPSTRQETQYF
TRBD2	TRBV10-3	NA	TRBJ2-1	TGTGCCATCAGTGGAGCGGGGGGGCCTTACAATGAGCAGTTCTTC	CAISGAGGPYNEQFF
NA	TRBV28	many	TRBJ2-2	TGTGCCAGCATTGCCGGGCCGAACACCGGGGAGCTGTTTTTT	CASIAGPNTGELFF
TRBD2	TRBV11-2	NA	TRBJ2-4	TGTGCCAGCAGCGTACCCGGGAGGGCCAAAAACATTCAGTACTTC	CASSVPGRAKNIQYF
TRBD1	TRBV5-1	NA	TRBJ1-4	TGCGCCAGCAGCCAGGGACAGGCAAATGAAAAACTGTTTTTT	CASSQGQANEKLFF
NA	TRBV9	NA	TRBJ2-1	TGTGCCAGCAGCGTAGGGAGTGGGATGGGGTACAATGAGCAGTTCTTC	CASSVGSGMGYNEQFF
TRBD2	TRBV5-1	NA	TRBJ2-7	TGCGCCAGCAGCTTGCGAGGGACTAGCGGGGTCACCTACGAGCAGTACTTC	CASSLRGTSGVTYEQYF
NA	TRBV29-1	NA	TRBJ1-4	TGCAGCGGAGAACAGGGCGGTAATGAAAAACTGTTTTTT	CSGEQGGNEKLFF
TRBD1	TRBV19	few	TRBJ1-4	TGTGCCAGTAGTGCCACCGGGACAGGGAATGAAAAACTGTTTTTT	CASSATGTGNEKLFF
TRBD1	TRBV28	few	TRBJ1-2	TGTGCCAGCAGTCCCCCCCCGACAGGGGGCCGTGGCTACACCTTC	CASSPPPTGGRGYTF
NA	TRBV15	few	TRBJ1-1	TGTGCCACCAGCAGAGCAGGGTCGAACACTGAAGCTTTCTTT	CATSRAGSNTEAFF
NA	TRBV3-1	NA	TRBJ2-2	TGTGCCAGCAGCCAGGGGGTTGGCGGGGAGCTGTTTTTT	CASSQGVGGELFF
NA	TRBV6-5	few	TRBJ2-5	TGTGCCAGCAGTTACTCGAGGCGGGATCAAGAGACCCAGTACTTC	CASSYSRRDQETQYF